The 10 T cell receptor beta chains in this list originate from one sample, sequenced in a study of beta chain features in type 1 diabetes. TCRB transcripts that were expressed got sequenced, as all of the isolated RNA had been reverse transcribed. TCRdb's table, derived via immunoSEQ multiplex PCR, lists solely in-frame clones and lacks some. Of some 200,000 clones detected, approximately 11% appear once; the ten largest clones hold 1% to 1.5%. Sequenced material: central memory CD4+ T cells from blood. Receptors originate from a man younger than 30 in good health.

This clone was seen only a few times. Additional DNA sequences in this sample encode the identical CDR3. The chain combines TRBV29-1 with TRBJ2-7; D call uncertain. Germline assignment: CDR1 SQVTM and CDR2 ANQGSEA. With 1 base removed from V and 1 base from J, the gap between germline ends came to 8 bases. This CDR3 is 13 amino acids long. The CDR3 region is CSVEGPGSYEQYF. The DNA of the CDR3 is TGCAGCGTTGAAGGCCCAGGTTCCTACGAGCAGTACTTC.

The chain has TRBV2 and TRBJ2-7; D is possibly TRBD2 (5 bases). Looked up from germline, CDR1 is SNHLY and CDR2 is FYNNEI. V lost 1 base and J 0 bases, leaving 10 bases between the germline ends. The CDR3 has 15 amino acids. This CDR3 reads CASSEGSGGSYEQYF. In DNA form, the CDR3 reads TGTGCCAGCAGTGAAGGGAGCGGAGGCTCCTACGAGCAGTACTTC.

This clone has only a few counts. The chain couples TRBV4-2 to TRBJ2-7; 8 nucleotides match TRBD1. V gave up 1 base and J gave up 0 bases; unmatched junction bases: 5. The CDR3 is made up of 16 amino acids. In germline, CDR1 is LGHNA, CDR2 YNFKEQ. For the CDR3, the DNA is TGTGCCAGCAGCCAAGCAGAGGGACAGGACTCCTACGAGCAGTACTTC. This translates into CASSQAEGQDSYEQYF.

This clone has just a few counts. J is TRBJ2-5 and V is TRBV7-2, with D perhaps matching TRBD1 or TRBD2 (6 bases each). The CDR3 is 14 residues long. V was clipped by 3 bases and J by 5 bases, with 13 bases between them. From germline, CDR1 is SGHTA and CDR2 FQGNSA. The CDR3 sequence: CASSLRDTRETQYF. For the CDR3, the DNA is TGTGCCAGCAGCTTGCGGGACACGCGGGAGACCCAGTACTTC.

The chain employs TRBV9 and TRBJ2-3, with a weak D call TRBD2 (6 bases). Deletions cut 4 bases from V and 4 bases from J, with 10 bases between. The length of the CDR3 is 13 residues. Germline loops: CDR1 SGDLS, CDR2 YYNGEE. The CDR3 loop reads CASSRTTSDTQYF. The CDR3 DNA is TGTGCCAGCAGCCGGACTACCTCAGATACGCAGTATTTT.

This clone was counted only a few times. The chain uses TRBV21-1 and TRBJ2-7. TRBV21-1 is deemed a pseudogene. CDR3 size: 12 residues. As DNA, the CDR3 is TGTGCCAGCAGCCTACATACCTACGAGCAGTACTTC. Residues: CASSLHTYEQYF.

The table lists this clone with a few counts. The V call is TRBV2, the J call TRBJ2-3; D call uncertain. CDR3 size: 13 residues. The V end was cut by 7 bases, the J end by 0 bases, with 8 bases between. Looked up from germline, CDR1 is SNHLY and CDR2 is FYNNEI. CDR3 nucleotide sequence: TGTGCCAGCAACCTGGACAGCACAGATACGCAGTATTTT. Protein sequence: CASNLDSTDTQYF.

This chain links TRBV28 with TRBJ2-7; D is uncertain. Trimming took off 8 bases at V and 2 bases at J, with 13 bases between the two ends. CDR1 is MDHEN and CDR2 is SYDVKM in the germline V gene. This CDR3 spans 13 amino acids. The CDR3 DNA reads TGTGCCAGCTTCAACTTCTTAACCTACGAGCAGTACTTC. Translated: CASFNFLTYEQYF.

The gene calls are TRBV10-2 and TRBJ2-7; 9 bases agree with TRBD2. CDR3 length equals 17 residues. In germline, CDR1 is WSHSY, CDR2 SAAADI. V shed 4 bases and J 0 bases; nucleotides not matched to a gene: 10. The CDR3 region has the DNA TGCGCCAGCAGTGCCACCGGACTAGCGATAAGCTCCTACGAGCAGTACTTC. Its translation is CASSATGLAISSYEQYF.

This clone was picked up a small number of times. This chain connects TRBV5-4 to TRBJ1-2; 8 nucleotides line up with TRBD1. CDR1 is SGHNT, CDR2 YYREEE, per germline (reference sequence). Trimming cost V 0 bases and J 8 bases; bases outside gene matches: 9. The CDR3 length is 15 residues. The CDR3 coding sequence is TGTGCCAGCAGCTTGGACAGGGGGTGGATGTCGGGCTACACCTTC. It codes for CASSLDRGWMSGYTF.